The 20 T cell receptor beta chains listed next were all sequenced from one sample in a study of blood T cell repertoires in COVID-19. Profiled with immunoSEQ multiplex PCR; TCRdb holds only in-frame clones, not every one. The table shows 250,000 to 400,000 clones, with under 90% occurring only once. The specimen sequenced was PBMCs or T cells enriched from blood (not recorded which). Receptors were obtained from a man aged 55 to 70 who had recovered from COVID-19.

A single count supports this clone. V usage is TRBV6-5 and J usage is TRBJ1-2, with 9 bases lining up with TRBD1. This CDR3 has 13 amino acids. CDR1 and CDR2 (germline): MNHEY, SVGAGI. J was trimmed by 7 bases and V by 6 bases; bases with no gene match: 6. The CDR3 nucleotides read TGTGCCAGCAGATCGGACAGGGGAGTTGGCTACACCTTC. It yields the protein CASRSDRGVGYTF.

The chain couples TRBV5-5 to TRBJ1-5, with D maybe TRBD1 (6 bases). Germline values: CDR1 SGHKS, CDR2 YYEKEE (reference sequence). The CDR3 loop spans 13 amino acids. V was pared by 4 bases and J by 4 bases, with 9 bases between. Written as DNA, the CDR3 is TGTGCCAGCAGCAAGGACAGTAATCAGCCCCAGCATTTT. This gives the protein CASSKDSNQPQHF.

The table lists this clone with a few counts. This chain connects TRBV28 to TRBJ1-5; 7 nucleotides match TRBD1. Trimming at V came to 1 base and at J to 6 bases, leaving 3 bases not matched to a gene. This CDR3 region has 14 residues. Per germline, CDR1 MDHEN and CDR2 SYDVKM. CDR3 sequence reads: CASSLFGTAQPQHF. The DNA of the CDR3 is TGTGCCAGCAGTTTATTCGGGACAGCTCAGCCCCAGCATTTT. The full variable domain, with the rest looked up from reference TRBV28 and TRBJ1-5, is DVKVTQSSRYLVKRTGEKVFLECVQDMDHENMFWYRQDPGLGLRLIYFSYDVKMKEKGDIPEGYSVSREKKERFSLILESASTNQTSMYLCASSLFGTAQPQHFGDGTRLSIL.

The V and J genes are TRBV21-1 and TRBJ1-2. TRBV21-1 is labeled a pseudogene. The CDR3 extends over 14 amino acids. The CDR3 nucleotides read TGTGCCAGCAGCAAAGGCGGCAGAGCTAATGGCTACACCTTC. It is translated as CASSKGGRANGYTF.

J is TRBJ2-3 and V is TRBV7-9; D is unresolved. The CDR3 is made up of 12 amino acids. Germline CDR1 is SEHNR and CDR2 is FQNEAQ (reference sequence). V lost 2 bases and J 6 bases, leaving 6 bases between the germline ends. CDR3 protein: CASSLTVDTQYF. As DNA, the CDR3 is TGTGCCAGCAGCTTAACTGTGGATACGCAGTATTTT.

This clone was found once. V usage is TRBV3-1 (or the pseudogene TRBV3-2) and J usage is TRBJ1-2, with 10 positions matching TRBD1. Trimming cost V 5 bases and J 4 bases; bases outside gene matches: 10. Germline V gene lookup returns CDR1 LGHDT and CDR2 YNNKEL (reference sequence). The CDR3 runs to 16 residues. CDR3 bases: TGTGCCAGCAGCAGACAAGGTGGGACAGGGGCCTATGGCTACACCTTC. This translates into CASSRQGGTGAYGYTF.

This chain uses TRBV7-6 with TRBJ2-7, with 9 bases lining up with TRBD1. After removal of 5 bases from V and 3 bases from J, the junction contained 8 bases not matched to a gene. The CDR3 sequence is 15 residues long. The germline V gene has CDR1 SGHVS and CDR2 FNYEAQ. Written as DNA, the CDR3 is TGTGCCAGCAGCGCTGCCGGGACAGGGAACTACGAGCAGTACTTC. The encoded protein is CASSAAGTGNYEQYF.

The rearrangement joins TRBV20-1 to TRBJ2-5; 7 nucleotides match TRBD2. Germline-derived CDR1 and CDR2 are DFQATT and SNEGSKA (reference sequence). V lost 8 bases to trimming and J lost 7 bases; unmatched junction nucleotides: 4. This CDR3 contains 10 residues. DNA for the CDR3: TGCAGTTCCCAGCGGGGGACCCAGTACTTC. This codes for CSSQRGTQYF.

This chain links TRBV9 with TRBJ1-2; 8 positions match TRBD1. The CDR3 contains 15 residues. Germline loops: CDR1 SGDLS, CDR2 YYNGEE. J lost 2 bases, V lost 4 bases, and 7 bases had no gene match. DNA for the CDR3: TGTGCCAGCAGCTTAACACAGGGGGGAAACTATGGCTACACCTTC. It translates to CASSLTQGGNYGYTF.

The chain combines TRBV7-2 with TRBJ2-1, with 9 bases aligning to TRBD2. CDR1 SGHTA and CDR2 FQGNSA come from the germline V gene. The length of the CDR3 is 15 residues. J lost 4 bases, V lost 1 base, and 2 bases had no gene match. CDR3 sequence (DNA): TGTGCCAGCAGCTTAGTAGCGGGAGATTACAATGAGCAGTTCTTC. Translation: CASSLVAGDYNEQFF.

The rearrangement links TRBV2 to TRBJ2-7, with D perhaps TRBD2 (5 bases). Trimming removed 1 base from V and 0 bases from J, with 13 bases in between. The CDR3 spans 16 residues. From germline, CDR1 is SNHLY and CDR2 FYNNEI. The CDR3 sequence: CASSEEGADSSYEQYF. The CDR3 region has the DNA TGTGCCAGCAGTGAAGAGGGAGCGGACTCCTCCTACGAGCAGTACTTC.

The V and J genes are TRBV27 and TRBJ1-4; TRBD1 matches 7 bases. The germline V gene encodes CDR1 MNHEY and CDR2 SMNVEV (reference sequence). V was clipped by 5 bases and J by 4 bases; unmatched bases: 7. The CDR3 length is 15 residues. The CDR3 bases are TGTGCCAGCAGTCCGGGGGGGACAGTTAATGAAAAACTGTTTTTT. Its protein is CASSPGGTVNEKLFF.

This chain links TRBV27 with TRBJ1-2; 9 nucleotides agree with TRBD1. Germline assignment: CDR1 MNHEY and CDR2 SMNVEV (reference sequence). The CDR3 length is 15 residues. The trim removed 3 bases at V and 5 bases at J, leaving 7 bases unmatched. This CDR3 is CASSFRTGGEYGYTF. The DNA for the CDR3 is TGTGCCAGCAGTTTCCGAACAGGGGGCGAGTATGGCTACACCTTC.

The rearrangement uses TRBV14 and TRBJ2-2; possibly TRBD2 for D (5 bases). Germline V gene data show CDR1 as SGHDN and CDR2 as FVKESK. Trimming pared 0 bases from V and 4 bases from J, leaving 15 bases between. The CDR3 has 17 amino acids. CDR3 sequence reads: CASSQDLGVGSTGELFF. The DNA for the CDR3 is TGTGCCAGCAGCCAAGATTTGGGCGTAGGGAGCACCGGGGAGCTGTTTTTT.

The chain combines TRBV11-1 with TRBJ1-1, with D maybe TRBD1 (5 bases). This CDR3 is built from 16 residues. Germline-derived CDR1 and CDR2 are SGHAT and FQDESV (reference sequence). Trimming removed 6 bases from V and 0 bases from J, with 17 bases in between. The CDR3 region is CASSPLISQVNTEAFF. Written as DNA, the CDR3 is TGTGCCAGCAGTCCACTAATTTCACAGGTGAACACTGAAGCTTTCTTT. Full variable domain (rest looked up from reference TRBV11-1 and TRBJ1-1): EAEVAQSPRYKITEKSQAVAFWCDPISGHATLYWYRQILGQGPELLVQFQDESVVDDSQLPKDRFSAERLKGVDSTLKIQPAELGDSAMYLCASSPLISQVNTEAFFGQGTRLTVV.

The rearrangement uses TRBV11-2 and TRBJ2-7; tentatively, D is TRBD2 (8 bases). Germline lookup yields CDR1 SGHAT and CDR2 FQNNGV. The CDR3 has 15 residues. V lost 4 bases, J lost 1 base, and 14 bases lay in between. This CDR3 reads CASSSREGASYEQYF. Written as DNA, the CDR3 is TGTGCCAGCAGCTCCCGGGAGGGGGCTTCCTACGAGCAGTACTTC.

The V and J genes are TRBV6-6 and TRBJ1-5, with a possible D match to TRBD1 (5 bases). CDR1 is MNHNY and CDR2 is SVGAGI in the germline V gene (reference sequence). V dropped 8 bases and J dropped 7 bases, with 15 bases sitting between them. The CDR3 has 13 amino acids. DNA of the CDR3: TGTGCCAGCCTTCGGGGACTCGGGCAGCCCCAGCATTTT. This gives the protein CASLRGLGQPQHF.

In this sample, this clone turned up once. This chain joins TRBV2 and TRBJ1-2; D call uncertain. V was clipped by 4 bases and J by 3 bases, with 6 bases between them. This CDR3 comprises 12 residues. Germline V gene data show CDR1 as SNHLY and CDR2 as FYNNEI. DNA of the CDR3: TGTGCCAGCAGTGGAGTCGACTATGGCTACACCTTC. Its translation is CASSGVDYGYTF.

This clone came up once. The V and J genes are TRBV5-1 and TRBJ1-5; no firm D call. Germline-derived CDR1 and CDR2 are SGHRS and YFSETQ. Trimming cost V 0 bases and J 5 bases, with 12 bases left between them. The CDR3 contains 15 residues. The CDR3 sequence is CASSLDAGNDQPQHF. Written as DNA, the CDR3 is TGCGCCAGCAGCTTGGACGCAGGTAACGATCAGCCCCAGCATTTT.

V gene TRBV5-6 combines with J gene TRBJ1-2, with D tentatively TRBD1 (6 bases). The germline V gene encodes CDR1 SGHDT and CDR2 YYEEEE. V lost 0 bases, J lost 7 bases, and 7 bases lay in between. This CDR3 has 12 residues. CDR3 nucleotides: TGTGCCAGCAGCTTGGTCAGGGGTGGCTACACCTTC. This translates into CASSLVRGGYTF.